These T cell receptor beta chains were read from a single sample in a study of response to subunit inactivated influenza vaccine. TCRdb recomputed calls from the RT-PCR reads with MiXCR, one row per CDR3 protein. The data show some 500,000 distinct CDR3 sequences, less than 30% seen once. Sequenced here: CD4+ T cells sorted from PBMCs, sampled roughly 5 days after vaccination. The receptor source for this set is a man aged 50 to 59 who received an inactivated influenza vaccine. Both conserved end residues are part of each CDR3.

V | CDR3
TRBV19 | CASSIDPVWLGELFF
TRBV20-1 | CSAMGSGRRSYNEQFF
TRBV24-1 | CATSGTGFAYGYTF
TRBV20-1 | CSASSGNTIYF
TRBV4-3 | CASSQGLTTGNTEAFF
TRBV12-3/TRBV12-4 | CASRTAGTGGWGYTF
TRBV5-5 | CASSLEAVRTTEAFF
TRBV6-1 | CASGSTGVNNEQFF
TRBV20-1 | CSATGPTNNEQFF
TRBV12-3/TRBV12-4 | CASSFKVAGGPEQFF
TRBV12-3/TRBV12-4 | CASSQRETSYNEQFF
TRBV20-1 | CSARRDFSSYEQYF
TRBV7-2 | CASSPRTGPYGYTF
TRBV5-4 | CASSLAGRGLAGAETQYF
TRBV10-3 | CAISLGTGVTDTQYF
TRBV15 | CATSRRGINYGYTF
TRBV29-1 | CSVRGRRSNEKLFF
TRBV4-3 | CASSQDGTGRNEQYF
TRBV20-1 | CSAPARTYNEQFF
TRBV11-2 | CASSFWTGTDTQYF
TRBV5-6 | CASSTFNRDEQYF
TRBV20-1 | CSARKTSYEQYF
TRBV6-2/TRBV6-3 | CASSRVGEQFF
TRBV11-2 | CASSTTSGGADTQYF
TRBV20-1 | CSARGPGGNSHSPLHF
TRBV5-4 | CASSLAGDIYEQYF
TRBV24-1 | CATSDSKRNTGELFF
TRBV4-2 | CASSQDRTGGYNEQFF
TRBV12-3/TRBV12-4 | CASSSSDLKQFF